These 26 T cell receptor beta chains originate from one sample sequenced in a study of blood T cells in healthy people across ages. The use of a sample-barcoded 5' primer and a J-beta primer mix characterized a second PCR of about 7 to 12 cycles. TCRdb independently ran MiXCR on the 5' RACE reads; one entry per CDR3 protein. The sample consists of over 950,000 distinct CDR3 sequences, roughly half of them appearing once. Sequencing was done on a sample of blood. Receptor source: a woman aged 55-75 years in good health.

In its sample, this clonotype was seen a few times. The chain recombines TRBV12-3 or TRBV12-4 with TRBJ2-7, with D possibly matching TRBD1 (5 bases). Trimming left V 7 bases short and J 0 bases short, with 13 bases between. CDR3 size: 14 residues. This chain's CDR3 is CASKEIDSSYEQYF. CDR3 bases: TGTGCCAGCAAAGAGATCGACAGCTCCTACGAGCAGTACTTC.

The chain has TRBV7-2 and TRBJ1-5; TRBD1 agrees at 8 bases. The germline V gene has CDR1 SGHTA and CDR2 FQGNSA. There are 18 residues in the CDR3. V shed 1 base and J 0 bases; nucleotides not matched to a gene: 8. CDR3 region: CASSLVGTGLNSNQPQHF. The CDR3 DNA reads TGTGCCAGCAGCTTAGTCGGGACAGGCCTTAATAGCAATCAGCCCCAGCATTTT.

This sequence joins TRBV7-9 and TRBJ1-4; D is ambiguous. Germline CDR1 reads SEHNR; CDR2 reads FQNEAQ (reference sequence). The CDR3 contains 13 residues. The V end lost 1 base, the J end lost 5 bases, and 5 bases lay between the germline ends. The CDR3 protein is CASSLDLNEKLFF. For the CDR3, the DNA is TGTGCCAGCAGCTTAGATCTCAATGAAAAACTGTTTTTT.

The CDR3 DNA sequence: TGTGCCAGCTCCGCGCCAGCGGGAGTTGAGACCCAGTACTTC. This codes for CASSAPAGVETQYF. V and J are TRBV3-1 and TRBJ2-5; 8 nucleotides align to TRBD2. The junction had 10 bases not matched to a gene; V was cut back by 8 bases and J by 5 bases. The CDR3 consists of 14 residues. From germline, CDR1 is LGHDT and CDR2 YNNKEL (reference sequence).

This clonotype appeared once. The chain has TRBV5-1 and TRBJ2-7; 8 bases match TRBD2. The CDR3 is made up of 16 amino acids. Germline V gene lookup returns CDR1 SGHRS and CDR2 YFSETQ. V lost 3 bases to trimming and J lost 1 base; unmatched junction nucleotides: 9. The CDR3 region is CASSYGRGGASYEQYF. The CDR3 coding sequence is TGCGCCAGCAGCTATGGACGGGGGGGCGCGTCCTACGAGCAGTACTTC.

The rearrangement joins TRBV20-1 to TRBJ2-7; D is unclear. This CDR3 is built from 14 residues. V gave up 6 bases and J gave up 5 bases, with 20 bases separating them. Germline CDR1 and CDR2: DFQATT and SNEGSKA (reference sequence). CDR3 residues: CSAITTVRQNEQYF. CDR3 nucleotides: TGCAGTGCAATTACCACCGTCAGGCAGAACGAGCAGTACTTC.

V and J are TRBV6-5 and TRBJ2-3, with D possibly being TRBD1 (6 bases). The CDR3 has 16 residues. V lost 6 bases and J 4 bases, leaving 20 bases between the germline ends. Germline CDR1 MNHEY, CDR2 SVGAGI. This CDR3 reads CASSPGPQGLADTQYF. DNA for the CDR3: TGTGCCAGCAGCCCGGGACCTCAGGGGTTAGCAGATACGCAGTATTTT.

The chain recombines TRBV6-6 with TRBJ1-2; D gene uncertain. Deletions cut 10 bases from V and 1 base from J, with 13 bases between. The CDR3 runs 13 residues. Germline CDR1 and CDR2: MNHNY and SVGAGI (reference sequence). CDR3 bases: TGTGCCACCGTGGAGGCGCGTAACTATGGCTACACCTTC. Translation: CATVEARNYGYTF.

In this sample, this clonotype turned up a few times. The CDR3 region is CASSSGGGYTF. As DNA, the CDR3 is TGTGCCAGCAGCTCCGGGGGGGGCTACACCTTC. This chain links TRBV12-3 or TRBV12-4 with TRBJ1-2; the D gene is possibly TRBD1 (5 bases). This CDR3 is 11 amino acids long. V lost 6 bases and J lost 8, with 10 bases in between.

The chain joins TRBV9 to TRBJ2-3; 13 bases agree with TRBD2. J was trimmed by 4 bases and V by 7 bases; bases with no gene match: 6. Germline V gives CDR1 SGDLS, CDR2 YYNGEE. The CDR3 covers 15 residues. The CDR3 sequence: CASGRLAGGPDTQYF. DNA for the CDR3: TGTGCCAGCGGCAGACTAGCGGGGGGTCCAGATACGCAGTATTTT.

The rearrangement links TRBV7-2 to TRBJ2-5, with a possible D match to TRBD2 (6 bases). The V and J ends lost 5 bases and 11 bases respectively, with 21 bases between them. The germline gives CDR1 SGHTA, CDR2 FQGNSA. The CDR3 is made up of 14 amino acids. CDR3 in DNA: TGTGCCAGCAGCCCGGACCGGGACTCCGTTGAGCAGTACTTC. This codes for CASSPDRDSVEQYF. Supplemented by reference TRBV7-2 and TRBJ2-5, the full variable domain reads GAGVSQSPSNKVTEKGKDVELRCDPISGHTALYWYRQSLGQGLEFLIYFQGNSAPDKSGLPSDRFSAERTGGSVSTLTIQRTQQEDSAVYLCASSPDRDSVEQYFGPGTRLLVL.

In its sample, this clonotype was seen a few times. V gene TRBV4-2 combines with J gene TRBJ2-3, with 11 nucleotides matching TRBD2. In germline, CDR1 is LGHNA, CDR2 YNFKEQ. V was clipped by 1 base and J by 6 bases; unmatched bases: 6. This CDR3 has 16 residues. The DNA for the CDR3 is TGTGCCAGCAGCCAAGGGAAACTAGCGGGAGCTGATACGCAGTATTTT. It yields the protein CASSQGKLAGADTQYF.

The rearrangement uses TRBV29-1 and TRBJ2-2; a weak D match, TRBD1 (5 bases). The CDR3 is 14 amino acids. The germline V gene has CDR1 SQVTM and CDR2 ANQGSEA. Deletions cut 4 bases from V and 0 bases from J, with 9 bases between. The DNA of the CDR3 is TGCAGCGTTGGCAAGGGGACGAACACCGGGGAGCTGTTTTTT. Translation gives CSVGKGTNTGELFF.

The chain is built from TRBV7-9 and TRBJ2-4, with a possible D match to TRBD2 (6 bases). This CDR3 is built from 14 residues. V was cut by 0 bases and J by 8 bases, with 11 bases left in between. Germline assignment: CDR1 SEHNR and CDR2 FQNEAQ (reference sequence). CDR3 amino acids: CASSLAPREDIQYF. The CDR3 bases are TGTGCCAGCAGCTTAGCACCAAGGGAGGACATTCAGTACTTC.

About this clonotype: Germline and junction disagree at one end, which may indicate a read error. The chain links TRBV27 to TRBJ2-3; weak D call: TRBD2 (6 bases). Germline values: CDR1 MNHEY, CDR2 SMNVEV (reference sequence). The CDR3 is 16 amino acids. CDR3 loop: CASSLSRWEGTDTQYF. The CDR3 bases are TGTGCCAGCAGTCTATCGAGGTGGGAGGGCACAGATACGCAGTATTTT.

The rearrangement links TRBV29-1 to TRBJ1-2; possibly TRBD1 for D (6 bases). The CDR3 sequence is 13 residues long. V gave up 7 bases and J gave up 8 bases, with 20 bases separating them. Germline V CDR1 and CDR2: SQVTM, ANQGSEA. The CDR3 spells CSAQTSGEGGYTF. CDR3 nucleotide sequence: TGCAGCGCACAAACCTCAGGGGAGGGAGGCTACACCTTC.

This chain links TRBV20-1 with TRBJ2-1; D call uncertain. CDR1 and CDR2 (germline): DFQATT, SNEGSKA (reference sequence). This CDR3 has 13 amino acids. Trimming took 2 bases from V and 8 from J, leaving 13 bases between them. The CDR3 spells CSARRLVLDEQFF. CDR3 sequence (DNA): TGCAGTGCTAGAAGGCTAGTTCTCGATGAGCAGTTCTTC.

This chain connects TRBV6-2 or TRBV6-3 to TRBJ2-3; 9 bases align to TRBD1. This CDR3 region has 16 residues. Trimming at V came to 5 bases and at J to 3 bases, leaving 9 bases not matched to a gene. CDR1 and CDR2 (germline): MNHEY, SVGEGT. In nucleotides, the CDR3 is TGTGCCAGCAGTAGCCGGGACAGGGTGGAGACAGATACGCAGTATTTT. The encoded protein is CASSSRDRVETDTQYF.

This clonotype was observed a single time. The chain combines TRBV14 with TRBJ2-3; D gene uncertain. The CDR3 runs to 15 residues. The V gene lost 0 bases and the J gene lost 4 bases, with 11 bases spanning the gap. Germline V gene lookup returns CDR1 SGHDN and CDR2 FVKESK. This CDR3 is CASSQDLAAPDTQYF. The CDR3, as DNA: TGTGCCAGCAGCCAAGACCTGGCGGCGCCAGATACGCAGTATTTT.

The chain uses TRBV20-1 and TRBJ1-1; a weak D match, TRBD1 (5 bases). V was trimmed by 5 bases and J by 7 bases, leaving 17 bases between them. The CDR3 spans 13 residues. Germline-derived CDR1 and CDR2 are DFQATT and SNEGSKA (reference sequence). The chain's CDR3 is CSAVRDGSFEAFF. The DNA for the CDR3 is TGCAGTGCTGTACGGGACGGAAGTTTTGAAGCTTTCTTT.

V is TRBV4-2 and J is TRBJ2-5; 7 nucleotides match TRBD1. The germline CDR1 and CDR2 sequences are LGHNA and YNFKEQ. J lost 11 bases, V lost 4 bases, and 10 bases had no gene match. The CDR3 has 13 amino acids. The CDR3 sequence is CASSPLGTDEQYF. The CDR3 nucleotides are TGTGCCAGCAGCCCCCTGGGGACAGATGAGCAGTACTTC.

This clonotype was seen a handful of times. This rearrangement joins TRBV24-1 to TRBJ2-1; 9 positions agree with TRBD1. The trim removed 2 bases at V and 7 bases at J, leaving 5 bases unmatched. This CDR3 has 15 amino acids. Germline V CDR1 and CDR2: KGHDR, SFDVKD. CDR3 in amino acids: CATSDYGTGTNEQFF. The DNA of the CDR3 is TGTGCCACCAGTGATTACGGGACAGGGACTAATGAGCAGTTCTTC.

Here the CDR3 reads CASSVGQGAKETQFF. CDR3 coding DNA: TGTGCCAGCAGTGTCGGACAGGGGGCGAAAGAGACCCAGTTCTTC. The chain joins TRBV7-7 to TRBJ2-5; 11 bases are a match to TRBD1. The J call is uncertain, as TRBJ2-1 better fits the DNA end. This CDR3 has 15 residues. Germline CDR1 and CDR2: SSHAT and FNYEAQ (reference sequence).

This clonotype was picked up many times. The J gene is TRBJ2-5, the V gene TRBV6-1; 9 bases are shared with TRBD1. The CDR3 is made up of 16 amino acids. Germline V gene sequence: CDR1 MNHNS, CDR2 SASEGT. The V segment lost 6 bases and the J segment 7 bases; nucleotides outside the gene matches: 15. The CDR3 spells CASSPMWGQGKGTQYF. The DNA for the CDR3 is TGTGCCAGCAGCCCTATGTGGGGACAGGGAAAAGGGACCCAGTACTTC.

In its sample, this clonotype was seen once. The chain joins TRBV6-5 to TRBJ2-3; D tentatively fits TRBD1 or TRBD2 (5 bases each). Looked up from germline, CDR1 is MNHEY and CDR2 is SVGAGI. The CDR3 has 14 residues. V lost 7 bases to trimming and J lost 8 bases, with 19 bases between them. CDR3: CASTSRTARGTQYF. CDR3 DNA: TGTGCCAGCACGAGTCGTACCGCGAGGGGTACGCAGTATTTT.

This clonotype was recorded at least ten times. Germline and junction disagree at one end, which may indicate a read error. J is TRBJ2-7 and V is TRBV4-1; D possibly corresponds to TRBD1 (6 bases). CDR3 length: 13 amino acids. Per the germline V gene, CDR1 is MGHRA and CDR2 is YSYEKL. CDR3 coding DNA: TGTGCCAGCAGCCCCGGGACAACCTACGAGCAGTACTTC. It yields the protein CASSPGTTYEQYF.